The 2 T cell receptor beta chains presented below share a single source sample, sequenced in a study of long-term antiretroviral therapy in people with HIV. At the survey level, the v3.0 immunoSEQ assay was run. Using immunoSEQ multiplex PCR, the repertoire was profiled, and TCRdb retains in-frame clones only, with some absent. The sample holds roughly 12,000 clones, 75% to 85% seen once. Source: unsorted PBMCs, taken 3.4 years after starting antiretroviral therapy. Receptors were obtained from a man aged 35 to 55 with HIV.

The gene calls are TRBV9 and TRBJ2-3; tentative D call: TRBD1 (6 bases). CDR1 and CDR2 (germline): SGDLS, YYNGEE. The CDR3 length is 15 residues. V was pared by 5 bases and J by 1 base, with 14 bases between. The CDR3 here is CASSGTLKRTDTQYF. As DNA, the CDR3 is TGTGCCAGCAGTGGGACATTAAAACGCACAGATACGCAGTATTTT.

The chain recombines TRBV11-2 with TRBJ2-2, with D uncertain. Trimming took off 2 bases at V and 0 bases at J, with 1 base between the two ends. The CDR3 consists of 13 residues. CDR1 and CDR2 from the germline V gene are SGHAT and FQNNGV. The CDR3 coding sequence is TGTGCCAGCAGCTTATCGAACACCGGGGAGCTGTTTTTT. Translating it yields CASSLSNTGELFF.